The clone carrying this TCR beta chain was recorded at least ten times. Its antigen is as yet unknown. This sample was taken from a study of CD8 T cells in ankylosing spondylitis. Regarding the study as a whole: Among TCR beta sequences, a motif of under ten highly homologous variants appeared characteristic of ankylosing spondylitis blood.

One entry per CDR3 protein results from TCRdb running MiXCR on the 5' RACE reads. Counted here are fewer than 550,000 distinct CDR3 sequences, under 5.5% occurring once; the ten biggest clones make up approximately 3.5%. The sample comprised blood, either unsorted or a sorted T cell fraction (not recorded which). This sequence was found in a male donor with ankylosing spondylitis.

The CDR3 protein is CASSENLYSSYEQYF. The CDR3, as DNA: TGCGCCAGCAGTGAGAACCTATATAGCTCCTACGAGCAGTACTTC. V is TRBV10-2 and J is TRBJ2-7; D unclear. The CDR3 has 15 amino acids. V lost 2 bases to trimming and J lost 0 bases, with 11 bases between them. Per germline, CDR1 WSHSY and CDR2 SAAADI.